The 22 T cell receptor beta chains below all came from one sample that was sequenced in a study of blood T cell repertoires in COVID-19 (dated by TCRdb to the early 2020s). Library creation used the immunoSEQ multiplex PCR assay. Sourced from immuneACCESS, this table was stored by TCRdb with only in-frame sequences that have V and J called. A share of the clones is absent; for the studies checked, an unresolved V gene accounts for under half, and the remainder has no known explanation. Here the sample has tens of thousands of clones; roughly nine tenths occur a single time. The top ten clones comprise about 2.5% of the sample. The sample was peripheral blood. The receptors were gathered from a man aged 50-60 years with acute or convalescent COVID-19.

The chain is built from TRBV7-8 and TRBJ2-7, with 11 bases that match TRBD2. The CDR3 has 18 amino acids. J lost 6 bases, V lost 2 bases, and 15 bases had no gene match. Looked up from germline, CDR1 is SGHVS and CDR2 is FQNEAQ. CDR3 DNA sequence: TGTGCCAGCAGCTTATATAGCGGGAGGGCCCTCACTTCTGGCGAGCAGTACTTC. Protein: CASSLYSGRALTSGEQYF.

The rearrangement uses TRBV11-2 and TRBJ2-1; 7 bases match TRBD2. CDR1 and CDR2 from the germline V gene are SGHAT and FQNNGV. V lost 0 bases to trimming and J lost 9 bases; unmatched junction nucleotides: 11. The CDR3 contains 16 residues. This CDR3 reads CASSLDQRPGRGEQFF. The CDR3 bases are TGTGCCAGCAGCTTAGATCAGCGGCCAGGGAGGGGTGAGCAGTTCTTC.

The chain recombines TRBV6-1 with TRBJ1-5; the D gene is possibly TRBD1 (5 bases). The CDR3 has 16 amino acids. V gave up 4 bases and J gave up 3 bases, with 16 bases separating them. Germline V lookup: CDR1 MNHNS, CDR2 SASEGT. The CDR3: CASSAFRRQPNQPQHF. CDR3 coding DNA: TGTGCCAGCAGTGCTTTCCGAAGACAGCCCAATCAGCCCCAGCATTTT.

This chain connects TRBV27 to TRBJ2-7; TRBD1 might be the D (6 bases). Germline CDR1 is MNHEY and CDR2 is SMNVEV (reference sequence). The V end was cut by 6 bases, the J end by 4 bases, with 13 bases between. The CDR3 is 13 amino acids. CDR3 sequence: CASSPGQLYEQYF. DNA of the CDR3: TGTGCCAGCAGCCCCGGACAGCTATACGAGCAGTACTTC.

The chain employs TRBV19 and TRBJ1-1; 9 nucleotides agree with TRBD1. Germline values: CDR1 LNHDA, CDR2 SQIVND (reference sequence). J lost 5 bases, V lost 6 bases, and 4 bases had no gene match. CDR3 length equals 13 residues. Here the CDR3 DNA reads TGTGCCAGTAGCAGGGACAGGGAAACTGAAGCTTTCTTT. Protein sequence: CASSRDRETEAFF.

The chain joins TRBV4-1 to TRBJ1-1, with D tentatively TRBD1 (5 bases). Germline V gene data show CDR1 as MGHRA and CDR2 as YSYEKL. V lost 4 bases to trimming and J lost 5 bases, with 17 bases between them. The CDR3 sequence is 15 residues long. The CDR3 DNA reads as TGCGCCAGCAGCCGAGCTGGGAGGGGCTTTACTGAAGCTTTCTTT. Translated: CASSRAGRGFTEAFF.

The chain joins TRBV19 to TRBJ2-5, with D possibly TRBD2 on 9 matching bases. The CDR3 spans 16 residues. V was trimmed by 5 bases and J by 3 bases, leaving 19 bases between them. CDR1 is LNHDA, CDR2 SQIVND, per germline (reference sequence). This CDR3 reads CASSQGALAGKETQYF. The CDR3 DNA follows: TGTGCCAGTAGTCAGGGGGCCCTAGCGGGGAAAGAGACCCAGTACTTC.

This clone turned up a few times. The chain carries TRBV7-2 and TRBJ2-3; TRBD2 is a possible D gene (6 bases). Germline V gene data show CDR1 as SGHTA and CDR2 as FQGNSA. V lost 5 bases and J lost 4, with 19 bases in between. The CDR3 totals 16 residues. CDR3 region: CASSPRGGAGPDTQYF. In DNA form, the CDR3 reads TGTGCCAGCAGCCCCCGCGGCGGGGCGGGCCCAGATACGCAGTATTTT.

V and J are TRBV7-9 and TRBJ2-2; 8 bases line up with TRBD1. Germline V gene sequence: CDR1 SEHNR, CDR2 FQNEAQ (reference sequence). The CDR3 contains 15 residues. The ends lost 6 bases at V and 3 bases at J; junction bases unmatched: 6. The CDR3 protein is CASSSRGPDTGELFF. In DNA, the CDR3 is TGTGCCAGCAGTTCCAGGGGGCCCGACACCGGGGAGCTGTTTTTT.

The rearrangement joins TRBV5-1 to TRBJ1-1; TRBD1 agrees at 11 bases. Trimming took 7 bases from V and 4 from J; bases not matched to a gene: 9. Germline loops: CDR1 SGHRS, CDR2 YFSETQ. The CDR3 sequence is 15 residues long. The CDR3 nucleotides are TGCGCCAGCTCCTCGATAGGGACAGGGGGCACTGAAGCTTTCTTT. The encoded protein is CASSSIGTGGTEAFF.

This rearrangement joins TRBV6-5 to TRBJ1-1; no clear D gene. The CDR3 runs 16 residues. The V gene lost 0 bases and the J gene lost 2 bases, with 13 bases spanning the gap. Per the germline V gene, CDR1 is MNHEY and CDR2 is SVGAGI. CDR3 nucleotide sequence: TGTGCCAGCAGTTACTCGAAGTTTCAGTTAAACACTGAAGCTTTCTTT. This translates into CASSYSKFQLNTEAFF.

The V and J genes are TRBV30 and TRBJ1-5; 7 bases are shared with TRBD1. This CDR3 spans 15 amino acids. Trimming at V came to 5 bases and at J to 1 base, leaving 8 bases not matched to a gene. Germline-derived CDR1 and CDR2 are GTSNPN and SVGIG (reference sequence). This chain's CDR3 is CAWAQGRVSNQPQHF. DNA of the CDR3: TGTGCCTGGGCACAGGGGCGGGTAAGCAATCAGCCCCAGCATTTT.

This clone was picked up one time. This chain's CDR3 is CASTGAGGATGELFF. CDR3 bases: TGTGCCAGCACCGGGGCAGGGGGCGCAACCGGGGAGCTGTTTTTT. V gene TRBV9 combines with J gene TRBJ2-2; 8 bases fit TRBD1. CDR1 and CDR2 (germline): SGDLS, YYNGEE. The CDR3 extends over 15 amino acids. The V gene end was trimmed by 6 bases and the J gene end by 5 bases; junction bases not matched to a gene: 9.

This sequence joins TRBV14 and TRBJ2-2, with D perhaps TRBD2 (6 bases). V shed 1 base and J shed 4 bases, with 10 bases lying between them. Looked up from germline, CDR1 is SGHDN and CDR2 is FVKESK. This CDR3 has 15 amino acids. CDR3 protein: CASSQVLGGTGELFF. The CDR3 nucleotides are TGTGCCAGCAGCCAAGTCCTGGGGGGCACCGGGGAGCTGTTTTTT.

This clone has a single count. This chain connects TRBV15 to TRBJ1-5, with D perhaps TRBD1 (5 bases). V was cut by 0 bases and J by 9 bases, with 15 bases left in between. Germline values: CDR1 LNHNV, CDR2 YYDKDF (reference sequence). The CDR3 consists of 15 residues. The CDR3 sequence is CATSRDMMGGPPQHF. The CDR3 region has the DNA TGTGCCACCAGCAGAGATATGATGGGGGGTCCGCCCCAGCATTTT.

The V call is TRBV4-2, the J call TRBJ1-2; tentative D call: TRBD1 (6 bases). The length of the CDR3 is 15 residues. Trimming stripped 1 base from V and 2 bases from J, with 11 bases between. Germline V gives CDR1 LGHNA, CDR2 YNFKEQ. In DNA form, the CDR3 reads TGTGCCAGCAGCCAAGCAGGACAGAGGAACTATGGCTACACCTTC. Translated, it gives CASSQAGQRNYGYTF.

The genes are TRBV5-8 and TRBJ1-2; D perhaps matches TRBD1 (5 bases). The length of the CDR3 is 14 residues. Germline V gene sequence: CDR1 SGHTS, CDR2 YDEGEE. V lost 0 bases to trimming and J lost 4 bases, with 10 bases between them. The CDR3 loop reads CASSLEGAGYGYTF. CDR3 nucleotides: TGTGCCAGCAGCTTGGAAGGGGCTGGCTATGGCTACACCTTC.

The chain carries TRBV27 and TRBJ2-7; D is perhaps TRBD2 (6 bases). This CDR3 spans 14 amino acids. Germline CDR1 and CDR2: MNHEY and SMNVEV (reference sequence). V was cut by 2 bases and J by 3 bases, with 11 bases left in between. The CDR3 bases are TGTGCCAGCAGTTTACTAGCGTCCCGCTACGAGCAGTACTTC. This sequence encodes CASSLLASRYEQYF.

V usage is TRBV18 and J usage is TRBJ1-1; 7 nucleotides align to TRBD1. V was pared by 6 bases and J by 3 bases, with 10 bases of the junction left unmatched. The germline V gene has CDR1 KGHSH and CDR2 LQKENI. The CDR3 is 15 residues long. The CDR3: CASSYTGVGDTEAFF. The DNA for the CDR3 is TGTGCCAGCTCGTATACAGGGGTGGGGGACACTGAAGCTTTCTTT.

J is TRBJ1-1 and V is TRBV9, with TRBD1 matching 7 bases. Germline trimming cut 0 bases from V and 7 bases from J; bases unmatched to any gene: 9. The CDR3 has 15 residues. CDR1 is SGDLS and CDR2 is YYNGEE in the germline V gene. Written as DNA, the CDR3 is TGTGCCAGCAGCGTAGGAGGGCAGGGGGGTAGTGAAGCTTTCTTT. Its translation is CASSVGGQGGSEAFF.

This clone has a single count. The chain uses TRBV6-1 and TRBJ1-5; D remains ambiguous. V lost 2 bases and J lost 4, with 12 bases in between. This CDR3 region has 15 residues. Germline-derived CDR1 and CDR2 are MNHNS and SASEGT. The CDR3 here is CASSENIPLNQPQHF. The CDR3 bases are TGTGCCAGCAGTGAAAACATACCCCTTAATCAGCCCCAGCATTTT.

The chain has TRBV28 and TRBJ1-5, with D unclear. Trimming took off 10 bases at V and 0 bases at J, with 7 bases between the two ends. The germline V gene has CDR1 MDHEN and CDR2 SYDVKM. The CDR3 sequence is 12 residues long. The CDR3 here is CATQNSNQPQHF. For the CDR3, the DNA is TGTGCCACCCAAAATAGCAATCAGCCCCAGCATTTT.